This TCR beta chain appears in the sequencing data of a study of blood T cells in healthy people across ages. The second PCR ran roughly 6 to 12 cycles with a sample-barcoded 5' primer and J-beta primers. MiXCR, run by TCRdb on the 5' RACE reads, gives a single entry per CDR3 protein. The sample yields 600,000 to 850,000 distinct CDR3 sequences, around 25% seen once. These same data were also listed under a study on T cells of mothers and their children.

Sequencing was done on a sample of blood. This clonotype originated in a boy between 10 and 17 years old in good health.

CDR3 DNA sequence: TGCGCCAGCACGACGGTTGGTGGGGCCAACGTCCTGACTTTC. Amino acids: CASTTVGGANVLTF. The chain has TRBV5-1 and TRBJ2-6, with D hard to call. In germline, CDR1 is SGHRS, CDR2 YFSETQ. Between the trimmed V and J ends, which lost 6 bases and 3 bases, there was a span of 10 bases. CDR3 length equals 14 residues.